This TCR beta chain was captured in a study of human T cells and chemical hapten exposure. Study-level background: Diphenylcyclopropenone was administered weekly to the scalp of patients throughout the roughly 24-week study. Slight differences in pooled library volume were the main source of varying TCR yields across samples.

CDR1 is MNHEY and CDR2 is SVGEGT in the germline V gene. CDR3 length: 13 residues. The V segment lost 6 bases and the J segment 2 bases; nucleotides outside the gene matches: 4. As regards this clonotype: Its antigen remains unidentified.

MiXCR, applied by TCRdb to the RACE reads, yields one record per CDR3 protein. This table holds about 110,000 distinct CDR3 sequences, about 10% found once. As for time point: patch test 1, 2 weeks after DPC sensitization. The treatment denotes: therapeutic diphenylcyclopropenone sensitization with weekly scalp DPC. Blood was drawn before each patch test was applied. Notes on the study in general: TCRs exceeding a frequency of 1 in 1000 stayed unchanged under DPC sensitization.

The TCR was taken from a woman aged 40 to 50 with alopecia areata. Some clones in this sample may be carry-over from other donors' samples. The chain is built from TRBV6-2 or TRBV6-3 and TRBJ2-7; 7 positions match TRBD1. This sample comprised whole blood, obtained in connection with sensitization to the hapten diphenylcyclopropenone (DPC). CDR3 loop: CASRDRLTYEQYF. In nucleotides, the CDR3 is TGTGCCAGCAGGGACAGGTTGACCTACGAGCAGTACTTC.